Listed below are T cell receptor beta chains from one sample, sequenced in a study of T cell responses to AZD1222 COVID-19 vaccine. TCRdb's copy holds only in-frame clones and misses some; the assay was immunoSEQ multiplex PCR. Of over 120,000 clones in the sample, 85% to 90% were seen once. The sample consisted of peripheral blood, taken 28 days after the second AZD1222 dose. The receptors stem from an adult who received the AZD1222 COVID-19 vaccine. The CDR3 runs from the conserved cysteine through the conserved F or W. The D gene is left open where the match is weak. Only some rows state a clone size, as once, few, many or a class for expanded clones.

cdr3_aa cdr3_nt v_call d_call j_call clone_size
CAIIAVPSYEQYF TGTGCCATCATAGCGGTTCCCTCCTACGAGCAGTACTTC TRBV6-5 NA TRBJ2-7 NA
CASSYRADANTEAFF TGTGCCAGCAGTTACAGGGCAGATGCGAACACTGAAGCTTTCTTT TRBV6-5 NA TRBJ1-1 NA
CASSLTLKGELFF TGTGCCAGCAGCCTCACTCTCAAAGGGGAGCTGTTTTTT TRBV6-5 NA TRBJ2-2 few
CASSLGGTGGNEQFF TGTGCCAGCAGCTTAGGCGGGACAGGGGGTAACGAGCAGTTCTTC TRBV7-8 TRBD1 TRBJ2-1 NA
CAISEQGVGYTF TGTGCCATCAGTGAACAGGGAGTTGGCTACACCTTC TRBV10-3 NA TRBJ1-2 NA
CASSLSGGGSGELFF TGTGCCAGCAGCTTATCCGGGGGTGGTTCCGGGGAGCTGTTTTTT TRBV7-9 NA TRBJ2-2 few
CASSLGLIRETQYF TGTGCCAGCAGCTTAGGTCTGATTCGTGAGACCCAGTACTTC TRBV7-8 NA TRBJ2-5 NA
CASRNSPNTGELFF TGTGCCAGCAGGAACTCTCCGAACACCGGGGAGCTGTTTTTT TRBV6-5 NA TRBJ2-2 NA
CASSPDGTYGYTF TGTGCCAGCAGCCCAGATGGGACATATGGCTACACCTTC TRBV9 NA TRBJ1-2 NA
CASSAGLNSYEQYF TGTGCCAGCAGTGCGGGACTAAACTCCTACGAGCAGTACTTC TRBV2 TRBD2 TRBJ2-7 NA
CASSLAWLGIEKLFF TGTGCCAGCAGCTTGGCTTGGCTCGGAATTGAAAAACTGTTTTTT TRBV5-6 NA TRBJ1-4 NA
CASSQEVGELFF TGTGCCAGCAGCCAGGAGGTCGGGGAGCTGTTTTTT TRBV3-1/TRBV3-2 NA TRBJ2-2 NA
CASSLGLAAPGELFF TGCGCCAGCAGCCTGGGACTAGCGGCACCCGGGGAGCTGTTTTTT TRBV4-1 TRBD2 TRBJ2-2 NA
CAISEKGTGQYF TGTGCCATCAGTGAGAAGGGGACGGGGCAGTACTTC TRBV10-3 NA TRBJ2-7 NA
CASSRTKLYGYTF TGTGCCAGCAGCCGGACTAAGCTCTATGGCTACACCTTC TRBV5-6 NA TRBJ1-2 NA
CAISGGPTGGVNNYGYTF TGTGCCATCAGTGGAGGCCCGACAGGGGGCGTAAATAACTATGGCTACACCTTC TRBV10-3 TRBD1 TRBJ1-2 NA
CASSERERLGEKLFF TGTGCCAGCAGTGAAAGGGAAAGGCTGGGTGAAAAACTGTTTTTT TRBV2 NA TRBJ1-4 NA
CASSYALTGNEQFF TGTGCCAGCAGTTACGCACTAACAGGAAATGAGCAGTTCTTC TRBV6-5 NA TRBJ2-1 NA
CASSFSGPQGTEAFF TGTGCTAGCAGCTTCAGCGGACCCCAGGGCACTGAAGCTTTCTTT TRBV7-7 NA TRBJ1-1 NA
CASRGLAGGRTDTQYF TGCGCCAGCAGGGGTCTAGCGGGGGGTCGCACAGATACGCAGTATTTT TRBV10-1 TRBD2 TRBJ2-3 NA
CASNSGGGAGYTF TGTGCCAGCAACTCGGGGGGCGGGGCTGGCTACACCTTC TRBV12-3/TRBV12-4 NA TRBJ1-2 once
CASSFGQGKAFF TGTGCCAGCAGTTTCGGACAGGGTAAAGCTTTCTTT TRBV27 TRBD1 TRBJ1-1 NA
CASSPQGGETQYF TGTGCCAGCAGTCCCCAGGGGGGGGAGACCCAGTACTTC TRBV3-1/TRBV3-2 NA TRBJ2-5 NA
CASGEGEKLFF TGTGCCAGCGGGGAAGGTGAAAAACTGTTTTTT TRBV28 NA TRBJ1-4 NA
CASSQDPGTSDLYEQYF TGTGCCAGCAGCCAAGATCCCGGGACTAGCGACCTCTACGAGCAGTACTTC TRBV3-1/TRBV3-2 TRBD2 TRBJ2-7 many
CASSRGQQETQYF TGTGCCAGCAGCCGGGGACAGCAAGAGACCCAGTACTTC TRBV3-1/TRBV3-2 TRBD1 TRBJ2-5 NA
CATTRGRMNTEAFF TGTGCCACCACTCGGGGACGGATGAACACTGAAGCTTTCTTT TRBV19 NA TRBJ1-1 NA
CASGLLAGGLGETQYF TGTGCCAGCGGGTTACTAGCGGGAGGGTTGGGGGAGACCCAGTACTTC TRBV2 TRBD2 TRBJ2-5 NA
CAISEDPNWEQYF TGTGCCATCAGTGAGGACCCCAACTGGGAGCAGTACTTC TRBV10-3 NA TRBJ2-7 NA
CASSLRRGGGGTVPSPIYF TGTGCCAGCAGTTTAAGGAGAGGCGGTGGGGGAACAGTCCCCTCCCCCATATATTTT TRBV28 NA TRBJ1-3 NA
CASSLGGPGNTIYF TGCGCCAGCAGCTTAGGGGGACCTGGAAACACCATATATTTT TRBV11-3 NA TRBJ1-3 NA
CASSLTGNQETQYF TGCGCCAGCAGCTTAACAGGGAACCAAGAGACCCAGTACTTC TRBV5-1 NA TRBJ2-5 NA
CASSDRQRYGYTF TGTGCCAGCAGTGACAGACAGAGGTATGGCTACACCTTC TRBV2 NA TRBJ1-2 NA
CASSQGRQGESYGYTF TGTGCCAGCAGCCAAGGCCGCCAGGGGGAAAGCTATGGCTACACCTTC TRBV3-1/TRBV3-2 TRBD1 TRBJ1-2 NA
CASSWRDEKLFF TGTGCCAGCAGCTGGAGGGATGAAAAACTGTTTTTT TRBV5-6 NA TRBJ1-4 NA
CARLIPYDYGYTF TGCGCCAGACTGATCCCATACGACTATGGCTACACCTTC TRBV10-1 NA TRBJ1-2 NA
CAILPRTSPGSGELFF TGCGCCATCCTCCCCCGGACTAGCCCCGGGTCCGGGGAGCTGTTTTTT TRBV10-1 TRBD2 TRBJ2-2 NA
CASSFGSNSNQPQHF TGTGCCAGCAGTTTTGGCTCCAATAGCAATCAGCCCCAGCATTTT TRBV27 NA TRBJ1-5 NA
CASSIGTAPNTEAFF TGTGCCAGTAGTATCGGGACAGCACCGAACACTGAAGCTTTCTTT TRBV19 TRBD1 TRBJ1-1 NA
CASSLAQLAGFDEQFF TGTGCCAGCAGCTTAGCGCAGCTAGCGGGGTTCGATGAGCAGTTCTTC TRBV7-2 TRBD2 TRBJ2-1 NA
CASSFRWLAGGDTQYF TGTGCCAGCAGTTTCAGGTGGCTAGCGGGGGGTGATACGCAGTATTTT TRBV28 TRBD2 TRBJ2-3 NA
CASSLGQGAEKLFF TGTGCCAGCAGCTTGGGGCAGGGGGCGGAAAAACTGTTTTTT TRBV11-2 TRBD1 TRBJ1-4 NA
CASSYSAYNEQFF TGTGCCAGCAGTTACTCCGCCTACAATGAGCAGTTCTTC TRBV6-5 NA TRBJ2-1 NA
CASIGGSNYGYTF TGTGCCAGCATAGGGGGCTCGAACTATGGCTACACCTTC TRBV3-1/TRBV3-2 TRBD1 TRBJ1-2 NA
CASRQWDDNSPLHF TGTGCCAGCAGGCAGTGGGACGATAATTCACCCCTCCACTTT TRBV3-1/TRBV3-2 NA TRBJ1-6 NA
CASSQTSHEQYF TGTGCCAGCAGCCAAACCAGCCACGAGCAGTACTTC TRBV3-1/TRBV3-2 NA TRBJ2-7 NA
CASSQAWGYEQYF TGCGCCAGCAGCCAAGCGTGGGGATACGAGCAGTACTTC TRBV4-1 NA TRBJ2-7 NA
CASSFSPNYGYTF TGTGCCAGCAGTTTTAGCCCTAACTATGGCTACACCTTC TRBV27 NA TRBJ1-2 NA
CATSREQFNYGYTF TGTGCCACCAGCAGAGAACAGTTTAACTATGGCTACACCTTC TRBV15 NA TRBJ1-2 NA
CATLEGPGGIGELFF TGTGCCACCTTAGAGGGGCCAGGGGGGATCGGGGAGCTGTTTTTT TRBV6-5 NA TRBJ2-2 few
CASSLEASGSGNEQFF TGTGCCAGCAGCTTAGAGGCTAGCGGGAGTGGCAATGAGCAGTTCTTC TRBV7-6 TRBD2 TRBJ2-1 NA
CASSMFGPDRNSYNEQFF TGTGCCAGTAGTATGTTCGGCCCGGACAGGAACTCCTACAATGAGCAGTTCTTC TRBV19 TRBD1 TRBJ2-1 NA
CAISDLDEQFF TGTGCCATCAGTGACTTAGATGAGCAGTTCTTC TRBV10-3 NA TRBJ2-1 NA
CASSLAPGQGAAEAFF TGTGCCAGCAGCTTAGCCCCCGGGCAGGGGGCCGCTGAAGCTTTCTTT TRBV7-8 TRBD1 TRBJ1-1 NA
CAWGRGYGYTF TGTGCCTGGGGGCGGGGCTATGGCTACACCTTC TRBV30 NA TRBJ1-2 NA
CASSQFVGDNEKLFF TGCGCCAGCAGCCAGTTCGTGGGAGATAATGAAAAACTGTTTTTT TRBV5-1 NA TRBJ1-4 NA
CASSSGTSGRLSTDTQYF TGTGCCAGCAGCTCCGGGACTAGCGGGAGACTTAGCACAGATACGCAGTATTTT TRBV7-9 TRBD2 TRBJ2-3 NA